Presented here are 8 T cell receptor beta chains from one specimen sequenced in a study of tumor T cells in aggressive B-cell lymphoma. The method was immunoSEQ multiplex PCR; TCRdb's version includes in-frame clones alone and lacks a portion of them. The sample holds some 2,000 clones; around 94% are singletons and the top ten take 2.6%. Material for sequencing was tumor tissue. The receptors originated from an adult with diffuse large B cell lymphoma.

The chain carries TRBV5-6 and TRBJ1-1; D is unresolved. The CDR3 length is 12 residues. CDR1 and CDR2 (germline): SGHDT, YYEEEE. Trimming removed 0 bases from V and 6 bases from J, with 6 bases in between. The CDR3 DNA sequence: TGTGCCAGCAGCTTGGTTAGCTCTGAAGCTTTCTTT. The encoded protein is CASSLVSSEAFF.

This chain joins TRBV9 and TRBJ2-7; tentatively, D is TRBD1 (6 bases). Germline CDR1 reads SGDLS; CDR2 reads YYNGEE. V was shortened by 3 bases and J by 3 bases, with 16 bases between the two germline ends. The CDR3 consists of 15 residues. The DNA for the CDR3 is TGTGCCAGCAGCGGAAACAGGGAACCCGGCTACGAGCAGTACTTC. Translating gives CASSGNREPGYEQYF. Full variable domain (missing parts from reference TRBV9 and TRBJ2-7): DSGVTQTPKHLITATGQRVTLRCSPRSGDLSVYWYQQSLDQGLQFLIQYYNGEERAKGNILERFSAQQFPDLHSELNLSSLELGDSALYFCASSGNREPGYEQYFGPGTRLTVT.

The J gene is TRBJ2-7, the V gene TRBV7-2; TRBD2 agrees at 9 bases. V trimming: 5 bases; J trimming: 3 bases; junction bases outside the gene matches: 5. This CDR3 region has 14 residues. Germline V gene sequence: CDR1 SGHTA, CDR2 FQGNSA. The CDR3 DNA sequence: TGTGCCAGCAGCCTCATAGCGGGGGACTACGAGCAGTACTTC. This translates into CASSLIAGDYEQYF.

This chain uses TRBV7-2 with TRBJ2-7, with 7 bases aligning to TRBD2. CDR3 size: 14 residues. The germline V gene has CDR1 SGHTA and CDR2 FQGNSA. Trimming removed 7 bases from V and 5 bases from J; junction bases left unmatched: 11. The CDR3 is CASTLSGGVHEQYF. The DNA of the CDR3 is TGTGCCAGCACCCTATCTGGGGGGGTCCACGAGCAGTACTTC.

The V and J genes are TRBV29-1 and TRBJ1-2; a possible D gene is TRBD1 (5 bases). Germline values: CDR1 SQVTM, CDR2 ANQGSEA. The CDR3 has 13 residues. V lost 3 bases and J 8 bases, leaving 16 bases between the germline ends. CDR3 region: CSVENQGFGGYTF. CDR3 nucleotides: TGCAGCGTTGAGAATCAGGGATTCGGCGGCTACACCTTC.

The chain joins TRBV6-6 to TRBJ2-1; 7 bases line up with TRBD2. CDR1 MNHNY and CDR2 SVGAGI come from the germline V gene (reference sequence). The CDR3 has 15 residues. V was pared by 6 bases and J by 6 bases, with 11 bases of the junction left unmatched. CDR3 nucleotides: TGTGCCAGCAGGGGAGGGAGGGCACGAATCAATGAGCAGTTCTTC. As protein: CASRGGRARINEQFF.

V and J are TRBV4-1 and TRBJ2-7, with 7 bases lining up with TRBD2. V was clipped by 0 bases and J by 2 bases; unmatched bases: 13. From germline, CDR1 is MGHRA and CDR2 YSYEKL. This CDR3 spans 18 amino acids. CDR3 loop: CASSQDPLASGITYEQYF. In nucleotides, the CDR3 is TGCGCCAGCAGCCAAGACCCCCTAGCAAGCGGGATTACCTACGAGCAGTACTTC.

The chain links TRBV19 to TRBJ1-5, with a possible D match to TRBD1 (5 bases). V lost 7 bases to trimming and J lost 5 bases, with 24 bases between them. The CDR3 covers 17 residues. The germline V gene encodes CDR1 LNHDA and CDR2 SQIVND (reference sequence). CDR3 nucleotides: TGTGCCAGTATGGGCGGGGGTCGGATCGCTGCTGATCAGCCCCAGCATTTT. This translates into CASMGGGRIAADQPQHF.